The clone carrying this T cell receptor beta chain was seen a few times. Its matching antigen is unknown. The data were taken from a study of T cell repertoires in cytomegalovirus infection. Study context: In public TCR beta signatures, there were indications of both CMV infection and matching HLA type. Study results and caveats: The study identified carriers of CMV plus the relevant HLA from cumulative public TCR beta family frequency. There were HLA-C-restricted CMV-specific TCR beta clonotypes dominating the ex vivo response.

From germline, CDR1 is LGHNT and CDR2 FRNRAP. The CDR3 runs 17 residues. J gave up 4 bases and V 2 bases, and 8 bases lay outside the gene matches. TCRdb analysed the reads with MiXCR anew, one entry per CDR3 protein. The sample shows hundreds of thousands of distinct CDR3 sequences, roughly 36% of them seen only once. This clonotype originated in a human donor in good health (CMV status not recorded). Some clones in this sample may be carry-over from other donors' samples. The chain carries TRBV12-5 and TRBJ2-2, with 9 bases lining up with TRBD2. Specimen: cultured PBMCs, collected from culture after CMV antigen stimulation. The CDR3 here is CASGLTNSGRGTGELFF. CDR3 bases: TGTGCTAGTGGTTTGACGAATAGCGGGAGAGGCACCGGGGAGCTGTTTTTT.